This T cell receptor (beta chain) was observed in a study of Tregs in tolerant kidney transplant recipients. About the research overall: Donor B cells were activated roughly 11 days on CD40L-expressing 3T3 cells. Study observations and caveats: Biological reproducibility was not directly addressed, but technical replication error appeared minimal.

This CDR3 spans 15 amino acids. Trimming at V came to 6 bases and at J to 6 bases, leaving 6 bases not matched to a gene. CDR1 is LNHNV, CDR2 YYDKDF, per germline (reference sequence). As concerns this clone: What it binds is not known.

Sequencing was performed with immunoSEQ multiplex PCR; in TCRdb, only in-frame clones are kept and a portion is missing. The table lists roughly 10,000 clones, around 91% of them singletons. The specimen comprised Tregs from blood cultured with allogeneic cells, sampled before the transplant. The receptor's source is a human patient who received a combined kidney and bone marrow transplant. This chain uses TRBV15 with TRBJ2-1; 12 positions match TRBD2. DNA for the CDR3: TGTGCCACCAGGAGGCTAGCGGGAGGGGTCAATGAGCAGTTCTTC. Its protein product is CATRRLAGGVNEQFF.